What follows are 11 T cell receptor beta chains derived from one specimen sequenced in a study of CD8+ T cells in alopecia areata. The treatment here: oral pan-JAK inhibitor, 5-10 mg twice daily. Extraction and reverse transcription of RNA yielded cDNA as the sequencing template. Sequencing was performed with immunoSEQ multiplex PCR; in TCRdb, only in-frame clones are kept and a portion is missing. The table lists fewer than 350,000 clones, 58% of them singletons. The specimen comprised CD4+ T cells sorted from blood, sampled at week 24, from a patient treated with tofacitinib. The receptor source for this set is a human donor with alopecia areata.

The sample holds one count of this clone. This chain uses TRBV6-6 with TRBJ2-5, with 10 bases matching TRBD1. From germline, CDR1 is MNHNY and CDR2 SVGAGI (reference sequence). V lost 5 bases and J lost 5; bases outside the gene matches: 5. CDR3 length equals 14 residues. CDR3 in DNA: TGTGCCAGCAGTACGACAGGGGGCTTGGAGACCCAGTACTTC. It translates to CASSTTGGLETQYF.

This rearrangement joins TRBV2 to TRBJ2-3, with TRBD2 matching 8 bases. The CDR3 length is 16 residues. CDR1 and CDR2 from the germline V gene are SNHLY and FYNNEI. The V gene end was trimmed by 3 bases and the J gene end by 1 base; junction bases not matched to a gene: 6. The CDR3 loop reads CASSDGRAGGTDTQYF. CDR3 DNA: TGTGCCAGCAGTGACGGGCGAGCGGGAGGCACAGATACGCAGTATTTT.

This clone was recorded once. J is TRBJ2-5 and V is TRBV7-9; D perhaps matches TRBD2 (6 bases). The length of the CDR3 is 15 residues. V was shortened by 5 bases and J by 4 bases, with 17 bases between the two germline ends. Germline lookup yields CDR1 SEHNR and CDR2 FQNEAQ (reference sequence). The CDR3 DNA sequence: TGTGCCAGCAGCGCGGGACTCCCGGGGAGAGAGACCCAGTACTTC. Translating it yields CASSAGLPGRETQYF. The variable domain in full, with the rest retrieved from reference TRBV7-9 and TRBJ2-5, is DTGVSQNPRHKITKRGQNVTFRCDPISEHNRLYWYRQTLGQGPEFLTYFQNEAQLEKSRLLSDRFSAERPKGSFSTLEIQRTEQGDSAMYLCASSAGLPGRETQYFGPGTRLLVL.

V usage is TRBV29-1 and J usage is TRBJ2-5; D gene ambiguous. This CDR3 has 12 residues. V lost 7 bases to trimming and J lost 0 bases, with 9 bases between them. The germline gives CDR1 SQVTM, CDR2 ANQGSEA. The CDR3 reads CSGAGNQETQYF. DNA of the CDR3: TGCAGCGGGGCTGGGAACCAAGAGACCCAGTACTTC.

This chain connects TRBV27 to TRBJ1-1; possibly TRBD1 for D (6 bases). Germline lookup yields CDR1 MNHEY and CDR2 SMNVEV (reference sequence). The CDR3 is 15 residues long. Trimming stripped 3 bases from V and 4 bases from J, with 15 bases between. CDR3 sequence (DNA): TGTGCCAGCAGTTTGCTACAGGGACTGGGCACTGAAGCTTTCTTT. Amino acids: CASSLLQGLGTEAFF.

The CDR3 nucleotides are TGTGCCAGTCGGGGGACGGAGGATTACTCCTACGAGCAGTACTTC. The encoded protein is CASRGTEDYSYEQYF. The chain links TRBV6-5 to TRBJ2-7, with TRBD2 as a possible D gene (6 bases). Trimming removed 9 bases at V and 0 bases at J, with 18 bases between. Germline-derived CDR1 and CDR2 are MNHEY and SVGAGI. The CDR3 loop spans 15 amino acids.

The rearrangement joins TRBV7-9 to TRBJ2-7; 8 nucleotides line up with TRBD2. After removal of 4 bases from V and 2 bases from J, the junction contained 4 bases not matched to a gene. Germline-derived CDR1 and CDR2 are SEHNR and FQNEAQ (reference sequence). The CDR3 extends over 14 amino acids. In DNA form, the CDR3 reads TGTGCCAGCAGCTCGCGGGGGGAAGCCTACGAGCAGTACTTC. Translation gives CASSSRGEAYEQYF.

This chain joins TRBV27 and TRBJ1-1, with D hard to call. With 8 bases removed from V and 1 base from J, the gap between germline ends came to 8 bases. CDR1 and CDR2 from the germline V gene are MNHEY and SMNVEV (reference sequence). This CDR3 has 12 residues. CDR3 sequence: CASGRGNTEAFF. CDR3 DNA sequence: TGTGCCAGCGGACGGGGGAACACTGAAGCTTTCTTT.

This clone was seen more than once but under ten times. The V and J genes are TRBV7-2 and TRBJ2-5; D uncertain. Germline V gene sequence: CDR1 SGHTA, CDR2 FQGNSA. The CDR3 contains 14 residues. Trimming pared 1 base from V and 3 bases from J, leaving 9 bases between. CDR3 in DNA: TGTGCCAGCAGCTTAGATGGTTTGAAAGAGACCCAGTACTTC. This gives the protein CASSLDGLKETQYF.

The CDR3 DNA reads as TGTGCCAGCAGCGATATGCCCTTAATGGGCAATCAGCCCCAGCATTTT. Translation: CASSDMPLMGNQPQHF. V is TRBV6-6 and J is TRBJ1-5; D is undetermined. The CDR3 runs to 16 residues. The germline V and J ends were trimmed by 6 bases and 2 bases, with 17 bases remaining between them. In germline, CDR1 is MNHNY, CDR2 SVGAGI (reference sequence).

The chain has TRBV19 and TRBJ1-2; D not resolved. The V and J ends lost 0 bases and 2 bases respectively, with 7 bases between them. This CDR3 has 14 amino acids. CDR1 LNHDA and CDR2 SQIVND come from the germline V gene (reference sequence). The CDR3: CASSIDRGNYGYTF. Here the CDR3 DNA reads TGTGCCAGTAGTATAGATCGGGGAAACTATGGCTACACCTTC.